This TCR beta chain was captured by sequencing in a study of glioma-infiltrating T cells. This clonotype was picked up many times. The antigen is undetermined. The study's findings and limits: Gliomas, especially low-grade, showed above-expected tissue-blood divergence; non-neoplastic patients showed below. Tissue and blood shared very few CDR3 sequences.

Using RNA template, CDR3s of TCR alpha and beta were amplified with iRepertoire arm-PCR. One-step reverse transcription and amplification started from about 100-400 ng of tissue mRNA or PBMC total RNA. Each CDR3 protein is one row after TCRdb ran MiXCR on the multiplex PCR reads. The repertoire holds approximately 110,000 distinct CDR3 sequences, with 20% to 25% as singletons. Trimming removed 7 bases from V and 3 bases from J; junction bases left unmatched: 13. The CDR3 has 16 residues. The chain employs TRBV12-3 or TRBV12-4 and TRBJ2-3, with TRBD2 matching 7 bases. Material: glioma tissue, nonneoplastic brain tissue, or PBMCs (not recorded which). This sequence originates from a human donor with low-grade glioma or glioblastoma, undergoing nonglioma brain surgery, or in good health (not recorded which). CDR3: CASTSGQAGRTDTQYF. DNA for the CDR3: TGTGCCAGCACTTCGGGGCAAGCGGGAAGGACAGATACGCAGTATTTT.